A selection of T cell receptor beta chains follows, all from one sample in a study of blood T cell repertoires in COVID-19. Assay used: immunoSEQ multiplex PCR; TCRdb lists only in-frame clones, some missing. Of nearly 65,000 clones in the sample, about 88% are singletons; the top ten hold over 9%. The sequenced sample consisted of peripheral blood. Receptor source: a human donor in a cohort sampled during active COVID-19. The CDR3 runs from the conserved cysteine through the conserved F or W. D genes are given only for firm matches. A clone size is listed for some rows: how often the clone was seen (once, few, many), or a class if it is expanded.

CASSYREAYEQYF TGTGCCAGCAGTTACCGGGAGGCGTACGAGCAGTACTTC few TRBV27 13 TRBD2 TRBJ2-7
CASSQTGLAGGPLSYNEQFF TGTGCCAGCAGCCAAACGGGACTAGCGGGAGGGCCCCTCTCCTACAATGAGCAGTTCTTC . TRBV3-1/TRBV3-2 20 TRBD2 TRBJ2-1
CASIIPSQGYEKLFF TGTGCCAGCATCATTCCGTCCCAGGGGTATGAAAAACTGTTTTTT . TRBV5-5 15 . TRBJ1-4
CASSRVGVQETQYF TGTGCCAGCAGCCGGGTCGGGGTTCAAGAGACCCAGTACTTC . TRBV7-9 14 . TRBJ2-5
CASSPSTGFQPQHF TGTGCCAGCAGCCCATCTACAGGGTTTCAGCCCCAGCATTTT . TRBV7-9 14 . TRBJ1-5
CASSLGRTGANNEQFF TGTGCCAGCAGCTTAGGTCGCACAGGGGCGAACAATGAGCAGTTCTTC . TRBV7-8 16 TRBD1 TRBJ2-1
CASSPSDGGTEAFF TGCGCCAGCAGCCCTTCAGACGGGGGAACTGAAGCTTTCTTT . TRBV4-3 14 . TRBJ1-1
CATSGAGVGMYEQYF TGTGCCACCAGCGGAGCGGGAGTGGGTATGTACGAGCAGTACTTC . TRBV15 15 TRBD2 TRBJ2-7
CASQNLDSQYEQYF TGTGCCAGCCAAAATCTGGACAGCCAATACGAGCAGTACTTC . TRBV6-6 14 . TRBJ2-7
CSARWQAF TGCAGTGCTAGATGGCAGGCCTTT . TRBV20-1 8 . TRBJ1-1
CASSLAGESYEQYF TGTGCCAGCAGTCTAGCGGGAGAATCCTACGAGCAGTACTTC . TRBV28 14 TRBD2 TRBJ2-7
CASSGSTGWDQPQHF TGTGCCAGCAGCGGATCGACAGGGTGGGATCAGCCCCAGCATTTT . TRBV5-8 15 TRBD1 TRBJ1-5
CASSLLAGVGNEQFF TGTGCCAGCAGTTTATTAGCGGGAGTAGGTAATGAGCAGTTCTTC . TRBV6-2/TRBV6-3 15 TRBD2 TRBJ2-1
CASSIRTGATEAFF TGTGCCAGCAGCATCCGGACAGGGGCCACTGAAGCTTTCTTT . TRBV9 14 TRBD1 TRBJ1-1
CASSPYSGANVLTF TGCGCCAGCAGCCCCTACTCTGGGGCCAACGTCCTGACTTTC . TRBV5-1 14 . TRBJ2-6
CASTPATRGTGELFF TGTGCCAGCACGCCAGCGACTCGTGGCACCGGGGAGCTGTTTTTT once TRBV19 15 . TRBJ2-2
CASSPRVNGELFF TGTGCCAGCTCACCTCGGGTAAACGGGGAGCTGTTTTTT . TRBV18 13 . TRBJ2-2
CASSSLAGNPYEQYF TGTGCCAGCAGCTCACTAGCGGGGAACCCCTACGAGCAGTACTTC once TRBV11-2 15 TRBD2 TRBJ2-7
CASSRTGENTEAFF TGTGCCAGCAGTCGGACGGGGGAGAACACTGAAGCTTTCTTT . TRBV6-2/TRBV6-3 14 . TRBJ1-1
CASSFRDRVPGEQYF TGTGCCAGCAGCTTCAGGGACAGGGTTCCCGGCGAGCAGTACTTC few TRBV7-9 15 TRBD1 TRBJ2-7
CASSRGNEKLFF TGTGCCAGCTCGCGGGGGAATGAAAAACTGTTTTTT . TRBV18 12 . TRBJ1-4
CAWSEGSYHEQYF TGTGCCTGGAGTGAAGGGAGTTATCACGAGCAGTACTTC . TRBV30 13 . TRBJ2-7
CASLGQYNEQFF TGTGCCAGCCTAGGACAGTACAATGAGCAGTTCTTC . TRBV9 12 . TRBJ2-1
CAWSSDSYGYTF TGTGCCTGGAGCTCGGACAGTTATGGCTACACCTTC . TRBV30 12 . TRBJ1-2
CASSPPGLNTDTQYF TGTGCCAGCAGTCCCCCGGGACTCAACACAGATACGCAGTATTTT . TRBV28 15 . TRBJ2-3
CASSVGQATNEKLFF TGTGCCAGCAGCGTAGGACAAGCAACTAATGAAAAACTGTTTTTT . TRBV9 15 . TRBJ1-4
CASSLAWRGGRSFDEQFF TGTGCCAGCAGCTTAGCGTGGAGGGGGGGTCGGAGTTTTGATGAGCAGTTCTTC . TRBV7-2 18 . TRBJ2-1
CATSRGQGSNYGYTF TGTGCCACCTCTCGAGGACAGGGGTCTAACTATGGCTACACCTTC . TRBV6-6 15 TRBD1 TRBJ1-2
CASSQAGGLYEQYF TGCGCCAGCAGCCAAGCAGGGGGTCTCTACGAGCAGTACTTC . TRBV4-3 14 TRBD1 TRBJ2-7
CASSTYPSGGRNTEAFF TGTGCCAGCAGTACATATCCTTCAGGGGGCAGGAACACTGAAGCTTTCTTT . TRBV6-2/TRBV6-3 17 TRBD1 TRBJ1-1
CATSDLWGQGAIRYEQYF TGTGCCACCAGTGATTTGTGGGGACAGGGGGCGATAAGGTACGAGCAGTACTTC . TRBV24-1 18 TRBD1 TRBJ2-7
CASSSIRDRTNTEAFF TGTGCCAGCAGCTCCATAAGGGACAGAACGAACACTGAAGCTTTCTTT . TRBV7-6 16 TRBD1 TRBJ1-1
CASSGQGISPLHF TGTGCCAGCAGCGGACAGGGGATTTCACCCCTCCACTTT . TRBV2 13 TRBD1 TRBJ1-6
CASSPQGARNSPLHF TGTGCCAGCAGTCCCCAGGGGGCGAGGAATTCACCCCTCCACTTT . TRBV6-5 15 TRBD1 TRBJ1-6
CASSLAGGTYNEQFF TGTGCCAGCAGCTTAGCGGGAGGAACCTACAATGAGCAGTTCTTC . TRBV5-5 15 TRBD2 TRBJ2-1
CASSIAQGAGNTIYF TGTGCCAGTAGTATAGCACAGGGCGCTGGAAACACCATATATTTT . TRBV19 15 . TRBJ1-3
CASSGQGVVSPLHF TGTGCCAGTAGTGGCCAGGGTGTGGTTTCACCCCTCCACTTT few TRBV19 14 . TRBJ1-6
CASSFREGQDEQFF TGTGCCAGCAGCTTTCGCGAGGGCCAGGATGAGCAGTTCTTC few TRBV7-7 14 . TRBJ2-1
CSVGGGRARADTQYF TGCAGCGTTGGGGGCGGGAGGGCTCGGGCAGATACGCAGTATTTT . TRBV29-1 15 TRBD2 TRBJ2-3
CASSSPTGVYEQYF TGTGCCAGCAGCTCACCGACAGGGGTGTACGAGCAGTACTTC . TRBV11-2 14 TRBD1 TRBJ2-7
CSVEVTAPDRSYEQYF TGCAGCGTTGAAGTAACCGCCCCGGACAGGTCCTACGAGCAGTACTTC few TRBV29-1 16 TRBD1 TRBJ2-7
CAWSVLRTGGGYTF TGTGCCTGGAGTGTACTCCGGACAGGGGGTGGCTACACCTTC . TRBV30 14 TRBD1 TRBJ1-2
CASSPLGQGDAGEQYF TGTGCCAGCAGTCCCCTGGGACAAGGGGATGCGGGCGAGCAGTACTTC . TRBV6-2/TRBV6-3 16 . TRBJ2-7
CATLPAVGLRVFTDTQYF TGTGCCACCCTCCCAGCGGTGGGTTTAAGGGTATTCACAGATACGCAGTATTTT . TRBV7-9 18 . TRBJ2-3
CASSRGQSYNEQFF TGTGCCAGCAGCCGGGGACAGTCCTACAATGAGCAGTTCTTC . TRBV11-3 14 TRBD1 TRBJ2-1
CASRLNDGDQYF TGCGCCAGCAGACTAAACGATGGTGACCAGTACTTC once TRBV5-1 12 . TRBJ2-5
CASSFYAQGRSSPEAFF TGTGCCAGCAGCTTTTACGCGCAGGGGCGATCTTCCCCCGAAGCTTTCTTT . TRBV7-2 17 . TRBJ1-1
CASSDGTGSGNTIYF TGTGCCAGCAGCGATGGGACAGGGAGTGGAAACACCATATATTTT . TRBV9 15 TRBD1 TRBJ1-3
CASSPRTSGGATDTQYF TGTGCCAGCAGCCCAAGGACTAGCGGGGGGGCCACAGATACGCAGTATTTT . TRBV7-3 17 TRBD2 TRBJ2-3
CASSDGAVAGGHDTQYF TGTGCCAGCTCCGACGGCGCTGTGGCGGGGGGCCATGATACGCAGTATTTT . TRBV18 17 TRBD2 TRBJ2-3
CASSLAFGTAGTQYF TGTGCCAGCAGCTTAGCGTTCGGCACGGCAGGGACCCAGTACTTC . TRBV7-8 15 . TRBJ2-5
CASSGGTGANTEAFF TGTGCCAGCAGCGGCGGTACAGGGGCGAACACTGAAGCTTTCTTT . TRBV9 15 TRBD1 TRBJ1-1